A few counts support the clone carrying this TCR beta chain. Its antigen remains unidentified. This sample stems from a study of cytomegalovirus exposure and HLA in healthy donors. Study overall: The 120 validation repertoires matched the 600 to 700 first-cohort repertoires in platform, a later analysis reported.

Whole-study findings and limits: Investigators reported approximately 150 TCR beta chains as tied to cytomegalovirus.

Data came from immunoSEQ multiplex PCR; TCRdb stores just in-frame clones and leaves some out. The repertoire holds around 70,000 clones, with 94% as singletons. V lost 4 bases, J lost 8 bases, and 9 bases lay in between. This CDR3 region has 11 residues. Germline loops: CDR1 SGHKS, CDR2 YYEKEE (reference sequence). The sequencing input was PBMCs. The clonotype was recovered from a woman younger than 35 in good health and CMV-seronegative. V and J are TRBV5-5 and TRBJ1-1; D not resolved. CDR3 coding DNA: TGTGCCAGCAGCCGAGCCACCGAAGCTTTCTTT. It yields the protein CASSRATEAFF. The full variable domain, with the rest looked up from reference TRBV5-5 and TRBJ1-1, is DAGVTQSPTHLIKTRGQQVTLRCSPISGHKSVSWYQQVLGQGPQFIFQYYEKEERGRGNFPDRFSARQFPNYSSELNVNALLLGDSALYLCASSRATEAFFGQGTRLTVV.